This T cell receptor (beta chain) came from a study of cytomegalovirus exposure and HLA in healthy donors (dated by TCRdb to the late 2010s). As for the study more broadly: An earlier analysis of a few hundred of the donors reported 276 Gb of sequence data and 95 million to 140 million unique TCR beta sequences obtained from around 180 million T cells. Typing coverage varied by locus: 629-630 donors for A, B, C, DRB1 and DQB1; roughly 560 for DQA1; over 600 for DPA1; fewer than 480 for DPB1. Rather than drawing on any new phenotypic data, the later analysis identified candidate immune exposures from TCR beta sequences and the way those sequences occurred across donors. To predict cytomegalovirus infection status, the study combined high-throughput TCR immunosequencing, statistical association of individual TCRs with disease status, and machine learning. Around 320 gigabases of sequencing data and 80 million or so unique TCR sequences were included in an early release covering 550 to 650 HLA-typed donors. The study aimed to test whether cataloging public T cell receptors could reveal signatures of past pathogen exposure. Roughly five DR-DQ haplotypes were treated as single units for association and clustering because of strong linkage in the cohort. All discovery cohort repertoires had been generated using a single sequencing platform. Of the 300 to 500 genotyped donors, 81% were placed in the genetic ancestry cluster associated with self-reported Caucasian donors. In an earlier analysis of several hundred of the donors, high-throughput TCR beta sequencing was used to judge whether each TCR beta V gene segment behaved as functional or pseudogenic. Donor age, sex, ethnicity and CMV serostatus were collected together with the repertoire data. In addition to the first cohort of about 650 subjects, a separate validation cohort of 120 different subjects was used. A later genetic analysis took genome-wide SNP genotypes for about three fifths of the 666 donors and used that subset as a discovery cohort. Both class I and class II loci were covered by HLA typing, at four-digit resolution. Among some 400 genotyped donors of the cohort, an average of about 240,000 unique TCR beta nucleotide sequences was sequenced per donor, of which approximately 18% were non-productive. Using immunosequencing, the study profiled T cell repertoires from 640 or so subjects and related those repertoires to cytomegalovirus serostatus. To study patterns of TCR occurrence, a later analysis re-analyzed previously published TCR beta repertoires from more than 550 donors and added high-resolution HLA genotyping. Study-level results and caveats: According to a later analysis, TCR association rates differed among HLA loci, with DRB1 alleles showing the most associated TCRs and HLA-C alleles showing the fewest. Presence/absence analyses assumed roughly uniform sequencing depth across donors, an assumption that may not hold. Because HLA typing was missing for some donors at each locus, association tests included only the typed subset. According to a later genetic analysis, donors in an Asian-associated ancestry cluster had fewer N-insertions in productive TCRs than the roughly 670-donor mean. The classifier was reported to diagnose cytomegalovirus status with high specificity and sensitivity in both the original cohort and the validation cohort. V-gene and J-gene trimming of TCR beta chains was associated with a missense DCLRE1C variant in a later genetic analysis, and the association was replicated in an independent cohort. Three of the identified cytomegalovirus-associated TCR beta chains were confirmed in vitro to be specific for cytomegalovirus antigens. In a later analysis, several top co-occurrence clusters were reported to appear linked to parvovirus B19, influenza, CMV and Epstein-Barr virus. Most CMV-associated TCR beta chains appeared to be HLA-restricted in a later analysis, and the HLA associations seemed to be driven largely by CMV exposure. In a later analysis, HLA-associated TCR beta chains were found to be more clonally expanded and to have lower generation probabilities than equally common non-associated chains. The authors suggested that the approach could potentially be generalized to other disease states and immunological phenotypes. Only TCR beta chains were sequenced in this cohort, and the absence of alpha or paired-chain data limited detectable features. The only immune exposure information available for the cohort was CMV serostatus. At a false discovery rate of 0.05, a later analysis linked under 20,000 TCR beta sequences to specific HLA alleles. Assigning TCR associations to individual alleles was difficult when HLA alleles, especially DR and DQ, strongly co-occurred. The study gave a list of 150 to 200 TCR beta chains associated with cytomegalovirus. Linkage disequilibrium might explain the correlated functional status among segregating V segments, but an unknown experimental factor could not be ruled out. Because counts were too low, approximately 15 rarely observed V segments, including chromosome 9 orphons, were excluded from the earlier analysis of 587 of the donors. A further reported finding was that TCR beta sequences accurately predicted the HLA-A and HLA-B alleles for most subjects in the first cohort. In an earlier analysis of some 500 of the donors, most TCR beta V segments were observed in productive rearrangements about 87% or about 30% of the time, broadly matching IMGT annotations. Across donors, most TCR sequences were observed very rarely, whereas some public TCRs were present in many individuals. The sequencing pipeline was judged likely to have produced a cluster of highly shared sequence variants as a technical artifact. The 87-base-pair reads could not distinguish some IMGT-functional V segments, including TRBV6-2 and TRBV6-3, so those segments were excluded.

In total, 630 or so healthy bone marrow donors made up the cohort. At the time of sampling, every cohort member was nominally healthy, though immune exposures that went unrecorded were likely present. The donor tested CMV seronegative, placing the donor among the 300 to 400 seronegative members of the cohort. Each donor provided a peripheral blood sample, and peripheral blood mononuclear cells were used for TCR beta sequencing. Genomic DNA was extracted from the blood cell samples with the Qiagen DNeasy Blood Extraction Kit. The library came from the immunoSEQ multiplex PCR assay. For the multiplex PCR, a mixture combining 60 forward primers for TCR Vbeta segments and 13 reverse primers for TCR Jbeta segments was used. The CDR3 region of rearranged TCR beta genes was amplified from genomic DNA with a multiplex PCR assay. The amplified TCR beta libraries were sequenced on the Illumina HiSeq System as 87-base-pair reads. For the original study's pipeline: Across the 666 repertoires, a later analysis counted 60 million to 90 million unique TCR beta chains, approximately 12 million of which were shared by at least two donors. Raw reads were error-corrected and collapsed into unique sequences with a nearest-neighbor algorithm that merged closely related sequences to remove PCR and sequencing errors. To assign V, D and J gene segments, CDR3 sequences were aligned to IMGT reference sequences. For a sequence to be retained, a match of at least six nucleotides was required to both a V gene segment and a J gene segment. A rearrangement counted as productive if the CDR3 had no stop codons and remained in frame with V and J, and every other rearrangement counted as non-productive. CDR3 was defined by IMGT convention, running from the second conserved V-encoded cysteine to the conserved J-encoded phenylalanine. The earlier analysis of about 620 of the donors excluded sequences that lacked an unambiguous match to a single V gene segment. In an earlier analysis of several hundred of the donors, V segments were called functional above 56.7% productive rearrangements and were called segregating when the between-donor standard deviation exceeded 5%. A statistical classification framework was developed to diagnose cytomegalovirus status using the catalog of TCR beta chain sequences. In a later analysis, TCR nucleotide sequences were compared against IMGT/GENE-DB human TR gene sequences so that V and J genes could be assigned. Using the TCRdist pipeline, a later analysis assigned CDR3 sequences along with most-parsimonious VDJ recombination scenarios. A later analysis defined each TCR beta chain by its CDR3 amino acid sequence plus V-gene family, and excluded reads lacking a unique V-gene family. To address suspected cross-contamination and a sequencing artifact, a later analysis removed 592 highly shared, low-generation-probability nucleotide sequences. For each public chain, a later analysis derived a clonal expansion index from normalized ranks of inferred template counts within each repertoire. In a later analysis, generation probabilities were computed with a VDJ recombination model fitted to out-of-frame rearrangements, and the resulting probabilities were checked against IGoR. A later analysis scored TCR-TCR, TCR-HLA and TCR-CMV co-occurrence with hypergeometric tests, applying a repertoire-size bias correction to TCR pairs. To estimate false discovery rates, a later analysis permuted the HLA or CMV assignments 20 times. A later analysis grouped co-occurring TCRs with DBSCAN, adding TCRdist sequence similarity when clustering within HLA-allele-positive subsets. Repertoires with fewer than 30,000 or more than 120,000 public chains, plus five repertoires with anomalous nucleotide sharing, were excluded from co-occurrence clustering. TCRdb took this table from immuneACCESS and kept in-frame rearrangements with V and J called. Such tables lack part of the clones; where checked against another copy, unresolved V genes explain under half of the gap, and the rest is unexplained. V, J and clone size reflect that table, while D and trimming were determined from the DNA. The sample records fewer than 250,000 clones, approximately 80% of which are singletons. Around 3.9% of the sample is held by the ten biggest clonotypes.

Concerning this clone: Its antigen has not been determined. No base qualities exist here, and no much larger clone lies one base off it.

CDR3 length: 15 amino acids, cysteine to phenylalanine. Of all the DNA, just the CDR3 is kept, 45 bases in frame from base 1. CDR1 and CDR2 are read off the germline V gene as SGHAT and FQNNGV. V and J are trimmed by 5 bases and 3 bases, and the gene matches miss 8 bases of the junction. This receptor was identified in a male donor in good health and CMV-seronegative. Sequencing was performed on PBMCs. Rearrangement joined TRBV11-2 to TRBJ2-3, with 7 bases matching TRBD1. The CDR3 protein sequence reads: CASSVAPGQTDTQYF. The sequenced DNA is TGTGCCAGCAGCGTAGCCCCGGGACAGACAGATACGCAGTATTTT.